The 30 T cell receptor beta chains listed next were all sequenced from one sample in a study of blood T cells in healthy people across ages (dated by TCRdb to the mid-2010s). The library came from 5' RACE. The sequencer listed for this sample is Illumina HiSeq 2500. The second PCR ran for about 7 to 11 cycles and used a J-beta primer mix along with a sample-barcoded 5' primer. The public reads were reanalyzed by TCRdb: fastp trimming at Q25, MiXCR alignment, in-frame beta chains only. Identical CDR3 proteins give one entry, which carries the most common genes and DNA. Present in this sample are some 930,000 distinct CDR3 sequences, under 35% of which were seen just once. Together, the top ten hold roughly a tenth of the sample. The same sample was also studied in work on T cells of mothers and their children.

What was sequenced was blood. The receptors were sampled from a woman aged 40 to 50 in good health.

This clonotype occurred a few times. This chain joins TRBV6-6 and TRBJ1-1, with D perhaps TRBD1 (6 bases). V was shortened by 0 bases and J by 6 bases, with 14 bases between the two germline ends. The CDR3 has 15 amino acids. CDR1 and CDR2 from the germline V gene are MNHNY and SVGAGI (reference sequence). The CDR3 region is CASSYSQGLPPEAFF. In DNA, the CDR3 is TGTGCCAGCAGTTACTCCCAGGGGTTGCCCCCTGAAGCTTTCTTT.

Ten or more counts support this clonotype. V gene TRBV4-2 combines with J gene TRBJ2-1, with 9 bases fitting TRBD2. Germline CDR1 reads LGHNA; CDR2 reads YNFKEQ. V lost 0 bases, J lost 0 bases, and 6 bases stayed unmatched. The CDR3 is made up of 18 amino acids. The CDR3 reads CASSQEVAGAVSYNEQFF. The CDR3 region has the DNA TGTGCCAGCAGCCAAGAGGTAGCGGGGGCCGTCTCCTACAATGAGCAGTTCTTC.

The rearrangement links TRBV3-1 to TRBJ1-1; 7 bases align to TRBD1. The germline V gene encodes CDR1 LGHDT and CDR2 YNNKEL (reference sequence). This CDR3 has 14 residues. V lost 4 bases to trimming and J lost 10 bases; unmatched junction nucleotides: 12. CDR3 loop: CASSPSGAGGGAFF. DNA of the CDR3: TGTGCCAGCAGCCCCTCCGGGGCAGGGGGTGGAGCTTTCTTT.

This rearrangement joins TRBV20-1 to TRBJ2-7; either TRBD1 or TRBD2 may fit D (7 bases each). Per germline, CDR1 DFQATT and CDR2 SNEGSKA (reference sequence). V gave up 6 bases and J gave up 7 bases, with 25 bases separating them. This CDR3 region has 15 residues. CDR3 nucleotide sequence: TGCAGTGCCGAGGGTATCAGGGGGGGCCTTGAAGAGCAGTACTTC. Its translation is CSAEGIRGGLEEQYF.

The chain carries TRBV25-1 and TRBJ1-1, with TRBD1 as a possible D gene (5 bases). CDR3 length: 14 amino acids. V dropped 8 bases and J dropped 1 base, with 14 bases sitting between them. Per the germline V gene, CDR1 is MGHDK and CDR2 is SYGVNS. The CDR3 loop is CASGGGTPNTEAFF. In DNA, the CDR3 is TGTGCCAGCGGTGGGGGGACCCCGAACACTGAAGCTTTCTTT.

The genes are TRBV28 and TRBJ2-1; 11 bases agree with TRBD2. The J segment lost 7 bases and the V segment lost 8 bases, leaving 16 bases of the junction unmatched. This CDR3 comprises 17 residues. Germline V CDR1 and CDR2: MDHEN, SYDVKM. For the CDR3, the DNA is TGTGCCAGCGGAATCCTGGAACTAGCGGGGGTCAGGAATGAGCAGTTCTTC. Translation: CASGILELAGVRNEQFF.

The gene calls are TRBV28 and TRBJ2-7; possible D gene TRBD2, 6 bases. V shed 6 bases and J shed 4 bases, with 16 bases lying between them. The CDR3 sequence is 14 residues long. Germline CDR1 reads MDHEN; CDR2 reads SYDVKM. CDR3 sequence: CASRLEGPAYEQYF. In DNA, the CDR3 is TGTGCCAGCAGGTTGGAGGGCCCTGCTTACGAGCAGTACTTC.

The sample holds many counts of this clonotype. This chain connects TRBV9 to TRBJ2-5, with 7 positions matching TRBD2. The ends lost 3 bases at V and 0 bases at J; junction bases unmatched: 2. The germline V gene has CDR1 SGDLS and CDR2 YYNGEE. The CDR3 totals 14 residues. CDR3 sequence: CASSAGLNQETQYF. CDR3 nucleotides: TGTGCCAGCAGCGCGGGACTAAACCAAGAGACCCAGTACTTC.

CDR3 protein: CASSLGGYGGEKLFF. In nucleotides, the CDR3 is TGTGCCAGCAGCTTGGGAGGATACGGAGGTGAAAAACTGTTTTTT. This chain uses TRBV7-2 with TRBJ1-4, with D hard to call. Germline CDR1 is SGHTA and CDR2 is FQGNSA. CDR3 size: 15 residues. The V and J ends lost 3 bases and 7 bases respectively, with 15 bases between them.

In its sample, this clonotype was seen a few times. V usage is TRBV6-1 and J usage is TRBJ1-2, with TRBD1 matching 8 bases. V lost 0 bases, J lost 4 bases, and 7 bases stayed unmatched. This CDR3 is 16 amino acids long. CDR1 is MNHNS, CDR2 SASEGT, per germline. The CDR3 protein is CASSEARNRGIYGYTF. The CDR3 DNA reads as TGTGCCAGCAGTGAAGCGCGGAACAGGGGGATCTATGGCTACACCTTC.

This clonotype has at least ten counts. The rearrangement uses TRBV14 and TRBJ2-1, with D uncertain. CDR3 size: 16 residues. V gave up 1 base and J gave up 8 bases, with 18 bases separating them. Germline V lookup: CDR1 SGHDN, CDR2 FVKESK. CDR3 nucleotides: TGTGCCAGCAGCCAAGGGGTAGGGCAGGCCAACGATGAGCAGTTCTTC. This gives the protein CASSQGVGQANDEQFF.

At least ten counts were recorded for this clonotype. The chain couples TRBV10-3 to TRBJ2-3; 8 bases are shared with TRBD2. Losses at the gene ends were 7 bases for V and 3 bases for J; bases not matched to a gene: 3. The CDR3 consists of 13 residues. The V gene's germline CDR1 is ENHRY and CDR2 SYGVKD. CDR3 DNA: TGTGCCATCACGGGGGGGGAAACAGATACGCAGTATTTT. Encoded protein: CAITGGETDTQYF.

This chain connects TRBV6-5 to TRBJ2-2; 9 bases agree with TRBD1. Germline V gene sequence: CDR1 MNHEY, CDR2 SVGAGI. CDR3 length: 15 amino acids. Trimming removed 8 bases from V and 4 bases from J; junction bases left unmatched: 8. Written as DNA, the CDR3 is TGTGCCAGCCGCCGGGACAGGGTAATCACCGGGGAGCTGTTTTTT. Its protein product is CASRRDRVITGELFF.

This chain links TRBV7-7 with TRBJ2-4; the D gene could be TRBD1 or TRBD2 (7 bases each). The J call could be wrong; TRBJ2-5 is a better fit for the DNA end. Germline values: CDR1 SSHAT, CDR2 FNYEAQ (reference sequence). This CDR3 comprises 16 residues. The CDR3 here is CASSSGGGQSQETQYF. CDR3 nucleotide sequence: TGTGCCAGCAGCTCTGGGGGGGGACAGAGCCAAGAGACCCAGTACTTC.

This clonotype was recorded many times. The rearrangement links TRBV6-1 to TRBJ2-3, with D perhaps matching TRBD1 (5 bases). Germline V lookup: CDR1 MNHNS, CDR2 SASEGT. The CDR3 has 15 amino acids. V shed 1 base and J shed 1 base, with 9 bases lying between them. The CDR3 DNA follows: TGTGCCAGCAGTGAAGGCAGGGTGGGCACAGATACGCAGTATTTT. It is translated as CASSEGRVGTDTQYF.

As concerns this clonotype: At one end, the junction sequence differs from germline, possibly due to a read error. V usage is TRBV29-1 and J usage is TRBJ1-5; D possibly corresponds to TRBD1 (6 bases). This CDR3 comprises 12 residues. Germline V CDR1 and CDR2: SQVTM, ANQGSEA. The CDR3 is CSVQGINQPQHF. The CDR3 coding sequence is TGCAGCGTACAGGGAATCAATCAACCCCAGCATTTT.

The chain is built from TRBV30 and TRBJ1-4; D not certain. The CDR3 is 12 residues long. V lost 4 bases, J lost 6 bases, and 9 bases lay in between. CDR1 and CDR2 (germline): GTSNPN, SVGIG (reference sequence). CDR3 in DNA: TGTGCCTGGATGCACAGCGATGAAAAACTGTTTTTT. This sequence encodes CAWMHSDEKLFF.

Here the CDR3 reads CASSLGMGNQPQHF. The CDR3 DNA is TGTGCCAGCAGCTTAGGCATGGGGAATCAGCCCCAGCATTTT. The V call is TRBV7-6, the J call TRBJ1-5; D not certain. The CDR3 spans 14 residues. V was cut by 1 base and J by 4 bases, with 8 bases left in between. The V gene's germline CDR1 is SGHVS and CDR2 FNYEAQ. The variable domain in full, with the rest retrieved from reference TRBV7-6 and TRBJ1-5, is GAGVSQSPRYKVTKRGQDVALRCDPISGHVSLYWYRQALGQGPEFLTYFNYEAQQDKSGLPNDRFSAERPEGSISTLTIQRTEQRDSAMYRCASSLGMGNQPQHFGDGTRLSIL.

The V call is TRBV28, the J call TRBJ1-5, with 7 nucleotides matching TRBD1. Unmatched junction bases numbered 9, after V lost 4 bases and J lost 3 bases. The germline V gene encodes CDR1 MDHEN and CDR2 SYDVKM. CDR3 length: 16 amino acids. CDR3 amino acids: CASSSPDRDPNQPQHF. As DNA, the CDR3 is TGTGCCAGCAGTTCCCCCGACAGGGACCCCAATCAGCCCCAGCATTTT.

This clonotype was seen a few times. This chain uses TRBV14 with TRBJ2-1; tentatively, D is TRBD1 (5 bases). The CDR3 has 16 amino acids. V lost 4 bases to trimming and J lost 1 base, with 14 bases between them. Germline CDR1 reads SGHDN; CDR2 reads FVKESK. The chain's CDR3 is CASSPGLPGSYNEQFF. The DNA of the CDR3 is TGTGCCAGCAGCCCAGGGCTACCAGGGTCCTACAATGAGCAGTTCTTC.

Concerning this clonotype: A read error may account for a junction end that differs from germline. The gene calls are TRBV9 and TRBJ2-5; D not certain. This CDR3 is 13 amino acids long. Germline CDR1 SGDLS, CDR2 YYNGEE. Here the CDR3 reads CTSSVKAQETQYF. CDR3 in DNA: TGTACCAGCAGCGTAAAGGCCCAAGAGACCCAGTACTTC.

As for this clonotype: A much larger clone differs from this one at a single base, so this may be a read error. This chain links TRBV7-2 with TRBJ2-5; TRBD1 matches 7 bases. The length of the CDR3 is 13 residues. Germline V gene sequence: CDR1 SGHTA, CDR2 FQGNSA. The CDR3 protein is CAGSPGQEQTQYF. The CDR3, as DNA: TGTGCCGGCAGCCCTGGACAGGAACAGACCCAGTACTTC.

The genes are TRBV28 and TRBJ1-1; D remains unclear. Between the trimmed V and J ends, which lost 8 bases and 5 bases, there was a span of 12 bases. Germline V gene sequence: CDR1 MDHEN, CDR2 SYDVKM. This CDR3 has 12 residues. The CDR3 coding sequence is TGTGCCAGCCAATGGGGTCGGACTGAAGCTTTCTTT. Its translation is CASQWGRTEAFF. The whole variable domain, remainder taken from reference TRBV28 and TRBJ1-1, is DVKVTQSSRYLVKRTGEKVFLECVQDMDHENMFWYRQDPGLGLRLIYFSYDVKMKEKGDIPEGYSVSREKKERFSLILESASTNQTSMYLCASQWGRTEAFFGQGTRLTVV.

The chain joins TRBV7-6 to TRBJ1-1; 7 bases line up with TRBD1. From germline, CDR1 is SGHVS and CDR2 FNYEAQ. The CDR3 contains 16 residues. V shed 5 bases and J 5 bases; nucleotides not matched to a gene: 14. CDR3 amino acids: CASSPYRGRGGTEAFF. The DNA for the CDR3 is TGTGCCAGCAGCCCCTACAGGGGTAGGGGTGGAACTGAAGCTTTCTTT. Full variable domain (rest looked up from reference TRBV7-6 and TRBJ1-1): GAGVSQSPRYKVTKRGQDVALRCDPISGHVSLYWYRQALGQGPEFLTYFNYEAQQDKSGLPNDRFSAERPEGSISTLTIQRTEQRDSAMYRCASSPYRGRGGTEAFFGQGTRLTVV.

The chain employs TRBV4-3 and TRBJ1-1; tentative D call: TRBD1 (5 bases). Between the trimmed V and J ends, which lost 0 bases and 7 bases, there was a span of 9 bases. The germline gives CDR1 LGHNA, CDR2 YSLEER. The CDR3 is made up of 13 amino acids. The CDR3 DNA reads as TGCGCCAGCAGCCAAGAAAGGGGAGGTGAAGCTTTCTTT. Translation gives CASSQERGGEAFF.

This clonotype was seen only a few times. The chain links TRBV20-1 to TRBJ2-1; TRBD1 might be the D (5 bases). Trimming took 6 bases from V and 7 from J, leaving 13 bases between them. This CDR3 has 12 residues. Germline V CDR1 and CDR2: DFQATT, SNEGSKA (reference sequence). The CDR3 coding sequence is TGCAGTGCCCGAAGGGGAAGGAATGAGCAGTTCTTC. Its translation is CSARRGRNEQFF.

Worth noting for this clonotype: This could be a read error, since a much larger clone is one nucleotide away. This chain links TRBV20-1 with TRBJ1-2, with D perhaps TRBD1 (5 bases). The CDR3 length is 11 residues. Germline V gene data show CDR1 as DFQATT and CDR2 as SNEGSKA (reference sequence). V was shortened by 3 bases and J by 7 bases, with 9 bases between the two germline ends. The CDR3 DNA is TGCAGTGCTAGGGTGGACACTGGCTACACCTTC. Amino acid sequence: CSARVDTGYTF.

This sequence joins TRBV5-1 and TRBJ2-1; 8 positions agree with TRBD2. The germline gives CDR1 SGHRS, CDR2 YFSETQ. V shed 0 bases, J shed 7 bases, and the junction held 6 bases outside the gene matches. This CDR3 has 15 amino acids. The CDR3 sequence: CASSLETSDTNEQFF. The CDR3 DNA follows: TGCGCCAGCAGCTTGGAGACTAGCGATACGAATGAGCAGTTCTTC.

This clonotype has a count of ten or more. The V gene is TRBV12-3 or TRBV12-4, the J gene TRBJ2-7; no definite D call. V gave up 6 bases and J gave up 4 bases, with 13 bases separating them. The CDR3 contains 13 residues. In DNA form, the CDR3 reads TGTGCCAGCAGCTCCCGGGTCCTTTACGAGCAGTACTTC. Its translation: CASSSRVLYEQYF.

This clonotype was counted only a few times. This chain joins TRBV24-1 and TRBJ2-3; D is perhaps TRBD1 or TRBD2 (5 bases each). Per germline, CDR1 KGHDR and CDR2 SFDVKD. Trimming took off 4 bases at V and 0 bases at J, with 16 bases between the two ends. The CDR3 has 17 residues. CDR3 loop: CATSDAPGRKSTDTQYF. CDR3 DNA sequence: TGTGCCACCAGTGACGCTCCGGGACGCAAAAGCACAGATACGCAGTATTTT.